The 28 T cell receptor beta chains below were found in one sample sequenced in a study of T cell changes during pregnancy in multiple sclerosis. Assay used: immunoSEQ multiplex PCR; TCRdb lists only in-frame clones, some missing. Among about 71,000 clones listed, roughly 92% were seen once. Sequenced here: peripheral blood, sampled in the third trimester of pregnancy. All receptors derive from a female donor with multiple sclerosis, enrolled in a pregnancy study.

The chain carries TRBV4-1 and TRBJ2-5; tentatively, D is TRBD2 (5 bases). CDR3 length equals 15 residues. V dropped 1 base and J dropped 5 bases, with 14 bases sitting between them. Germline values: CDR1 MGHRA, CDR2 YSYEKL. DNA of the CDR3: TGCGCCAGCAGCCAAGTTTTGAGGGCGCGGGAGACCCAGTACTTC. Amino acid sequence: CASSQVLRARETQYF.

The table lists this clone with a few counts. The chain uses TRBV29-1 and TRBJ1-5; D unresolved. V was clipped by 6 bases and J by 11 bases, with 14 bases between them. This CDR3 is built from 11 residues. CDR1 is SQVTM and CDR2 is ANQGSEA in the germline V gene. In DNA, the CDR3 is TGCAGCGTCACCATCCTCGGGGCCCAGCATTTT. It is translated as CSVTILGAQHF.

The chain couples TRBV7-9 to TRBJ2-2; the match to TRBD2 covers 7 bases. CDR1 is SEHNR and CDR2 is FQNEAQ in the germline V gene (reference sequence). The CDR3 extends over 14 amino acids. Trimming cost V 5 bases and J 8 bases; bases outside gene matches: 8. CDR3 DNA sequence: TGTGCCAGCAGCCCAGCGGGAAACCGTGGGGAGCTGTTTTTT. Protein: CASSPAGNRGELFF.

The sample holds one count of this clone. The rearrangement uses TRBV18 and TRBJ2-1; 10 bases fit TRBD2. The V gene end was trimmed by 5 bases and the J gene end by 8 bases; junction bases not matched to a gene: 9. This CDR3 spans 15 amino acids. Germline CDR1 and CDR2: KGHSH and LQKENI. CDR3 sequence: CASSEAGGLSDEQFF. CDR3 sequence (DNA): TGTGCCAGCTCAGAAGCGGGGGGGTTGAGCGATGAGCAGTTCTTC.

This clone was recorded many times. This rearrangement joins TRBV30 to TRBJ1-2; D not certain. Germline CDR1 GTSNPN, CDR2 SVGIG (reference sequence). V lost 4 bases, J lost 7 bases, and 13 bases lay in between. The CDR3 totals 12 residues. CDR3 protein: CAWNVAMFGYTF. As DNA, the CDR3 is TGTGCCTGGAACGTCGCGATGTTTGGCTACACCTTC.

J is TRBJ2-3 and V is TRBV10-1; the match to TRBD2 covers 9 bases. The CDR3 loop spans 19 amino acids. Germline V gene data show CDR1 as WNHNN and CDR2 as SYGVQD (reference sequence). J lost 2 bases, V lost 1 base, and 13 bases had no gene match. CDR3 protein: CASSEFDPREGESTDTQYF. The DNA for the CDR3 is TGCGCCAGCAGTGAGTTCGATCCGCGGGAGGGTGAGTCCACAGATACGCAGTATTTT.

This chain links TRBV6-5 with TRBJ2-7; 7 nucleotides agree with TRBD2. The germline V gene encodes CDR1 MNHEY and CDR2 SVGAGI. The trim removed 3 bases at V and 4 bases at J, leaving 9 bases unmatched. The CDR3 length is 15 residues. DNA of the CDR3: TGTGCCAGCAGTTATATGAGGGAGGGCCGATACGAGCAGTACTTC. This encodes CASSYMREGRYEQYF.

The J gene is TRBJ2-5, the V gene TRBV5-5; D unresolved. This CDR3 is 13 amino acids long. Germline V gene data show CDR1 as SGHKS and CDR2 as YYEKEE (reference sequence). Trimming left V 9 bases short and J 1 base short, with 13 bases between. The CDR3 DNA reads TGTGCCACCACACCAGCGCCCCAAGAGACCCAGTACTTC. Translated, it gives CATTPAPQETQYF.

The rearrangement uses TRBV5-1 and TRBJ2-5, with 8 bases aligning to TRBD1. V dropped 4 bases and J dropped 5; count of bases not matched to a gene: 7. CDR1 is SGHRS and CDR2 is YFSETQ in the germline V gene. This CDR3 is built from 14 residues. In DNA form, the CDR3 reads TGCGCCAGCAGCCCGCAGGGGGCGCTGGAGACCCAGTACTTC. It encodes CASSPQGALETQYF.

The CDR3 spells CASSLAPGTSGNEQYF. The CDR3 DNA follows: TGCGCCAGCAGCTTGGCTCCCGGGACTAGTGGTAACGAGCAGTACTTC. This chain connects TRBV5-1 to TRBJ2-7, with TRBD2 matching over 8 bases. This CDR3 is built from 16 residues. The germline CDR1 and CDR2 sequences are SGHRS and YFSETQ. The V segment lost 0 bases and the J segment 5 bases; nucleotides outside the gene matches: 10.

The genes are TRBV4-1 and TRBJ2-2; 7 nucleotides match TRBD2. Germline CDR1 reads MGHRA; CDR2 reads YSYEKL. CDR3 length equals 18 residues. After removal of 1 base from V and 1 base from J, the junction contained 9 bases not matched to a gene. The CDR3 bases are TGCGCCAGCAGCCAAGGGTGGGAGCTAGCGGTGAACACCGGGGAGCTGTTTTTT. Its protein is CASSQGWELAVNTGELFF.

This clone was picked up one time. The chain recombines TRBV18 with TRBJ2-6; D might be TRBD1 (5 bases). CDR1 is KGHSH and CDR2 is LQKENI in the germline V gene. Deletions cut 6 bases from V and 1 base from J, with 19 bases between. The CDR3 is 18 residues long. The CDR3 sequence is CASSFFQGSASGANVLTF. The CDR3 DNA reads as TGTGCCAGCTCGTTTTTCCAGGGTAGTGCGTCTGGGGCCAACGTCCTGACTTTC.

The rearrangement uses TRBV4-2 and TRBJ2-2; 7 bases match TRBD1. The CDR3 consists of 16 residues. The J segment lost 2 bases and the V segment lost 6 bases, leaving 9 bases of the junction unmatched. Germline V gene lookup returns CDR1 LGHNA and CDR2 YNFKEQ. Here the CDR3 DNA reads TGTGCCAGCAGTATTCCGGGACAGCGAAACACCGGGGAGCTGTTTTTT. Translating it yields CASSIPGQRNTGELFF.

The genes are TRBV19 and TRBJ2-3; 9 nucleotides match TRBD2. CDR3 length equals 14 residues. Germline-derived CDR1 and CDR2 are LNHDA and SQIVND (reference sequence). After removal of 6 bases from V and 5 bases from J, the junction contained 6 bases not matched to a gene. The CDR3 coding sequence is TGTGCCAGTAGGGGTAGCGGGAGAGGAGATACGCAGTATTTT. Its protein is CASRGSGRGDTQYF.

The V and J genes are TRBV30 and TRBJ2-3, with TRBD2 identical over 8 bases. CDR1 is GTSNPN, CDR2 SVGIG, per germline (reference sequence). After removal of 1 base from V and 1 base from J, the junction contained 13 bases not matched to a gene. The CDR3 is 18 residues long. The CDR3 DNA reads as TGTGCCTGGAGTGGGATTAGCGGGACTAACAAACGCACAGATACGCAGTATTTT. This translates into CAWSGISGTNKRTDTQYF.

The chain couples TRBV10-2 to TRBJ2-1; 8 nucleotides align to TRBD2. Germline V gene data show CDR1 as WSHSY and CDR2 as SAAADI. The CDR3 is made up of 15 amino acids. The trim removed 4 bases at V and 2 bases at J, leaving 4 bases unmatched. DNA for the CDR3: TGCGCCAGCAGTGTCCAGCGGGAGACCTACAATGAGCAGTTCTTC. As protein: CASSVQRETYNEQFF.

The chain's CDR3 is CASSRSGTSGRFNEQFF. For the CDR3, the DNA is TGTGCCAGCAGCCGTTCCGGGACTAGCGGGAGATTCAATGAGCAGTTCTTC. The rearrangement links TRBV9 to TRBJ2-1; 14 positions agree with TRBD2. The length of the CDR3 is 17 residues. Germline CDR1 is SGDLS and CDR2 is YYNGEE. The V segment lost 4 bases and the J segment 6 bases; nucleotides outside the gene matches: 9.

This chain links TRBV23-1 with TRBJ1-1; maybe TRBD1 (6 bases). TRBV23-1 is known as an ORF, though its function is uncertain. V lost 9 bases to trimming and J lost 2 bases, with 16 bases between them. CDR3 size: 14 residues. The CDR3 spells CARESRQENTEAFF. In DNA, the CDR3 is TGCGCCAGGGAAAGTAGACAGGAAAACACTGAAGCTTTCTTT.

This chain connects TRBV9 to TRBJ1-1, with 10 bases fitting TRBD1. The CDR3 loop spans 16 amino acids. Germline CDR1 reads SGDLS; CDR2 reads YYNGEE. The V segment lost 0 bases and the J segment 5 bases; nucleotides outside the gene matches: 7. The CDR3 DNA reads TGTGCCAGCAGCGTAGAGAGGGGACAGGGGCGGACTGAAGCTTTCTTT. Amino acids: CASSVERGQGRTEAFF.

J is TRBJ2-3 and V is TRBV7-9; weak D call: TRBD2 (5 bases). This CDR3 contains 14 residues. Germline-derived CDR1 and CDR2 are SEHNR and FQNEAQ (reference sequence). The germline V and J ends were trimmed by 2 bases and 1 base, with 7 bases remaining between them. Written as DNA, the CDR3 is TGTGCCAGCAGCTTATTGGGAGGCACAGATACGCAGTATTTT. Its protein product is CASSLLGGTDTQYF. The variable domain in full, completed from reference TRBV7-9 and TRBJ2-3, reads DTGVSQNPRHKITKRGQNVTFRCDPISEHNRLYWYRQTLGQGPEFLTYFQNEAQLEKSRLLSDRFSAERPKGSFSTLEIQRTEQGDSAMYLCASSLLGGTDTQYFGPGTRLTVL.

The CDR3 spells CAIRMRLAGTTGELFF. The CDR3 bases are TGTGCCATCAGAATGCGACTAGCGGGGACAACCGGGGAGCTGTTTTTT. The J gene is TRBJ2-2, the V gene TRBV10-3, with TRBD2 matching over 11 bases. The length of the CDR3 is 16 residues. Per germline, CDR1 ENHRY and CDR2 SYGVKD. The junction had 8 bases not matched to a gene; V was cut back by 6 bases and J by 5 bases.

The V gene is TRBV29-1, the J gene TRBJ2-7; 15 nucleotides line up with TRBD2. The CDR3 length is 13 residues. Germline assignment: CDR1 SQVTM and CDR2 ANQGSEA. V lost 5 bases, J lost 6 bases, and 2 bases stayed unmatched. CDR3 coding DNA: TGCAGCGTTCAGGGACTAGCGGGAGGCGAGCAGTACTTC. It specifies CSVQGLAGGEQYF.

This chain joins TRBV7-9 and TRBJ1-1; D is unclear. V lost 3 bases and J lost 0, with 11 bases in between. The CDR3 loop spans 15 amino acids. Looked up from germline, CDR1 is SEHNR and CDR2 is FQNEAQ (reference sequence). This CDR3 is CASSLWRQMNTEAFF. The CDR3 DNA sequence: TGTGCCAGCAGCTTGTGGCGGCAGATGAACACTGAAGCTTTCTTT. Together with reference TRBV7-9 and TRBJ1-1, the CDR3 gives the full variable domain: DTGVSQNPRHKITKRGQNVTFRCDPISEHNRLYWYRQTLGQGPEFLTYFQNEAQLEKSRLLSDRFSAERPKGSFSTLEIQRTEQGDSAMYLCASSLWRQMNTEAFFGQGTRLTVV.

This clone was seen more than once but under ten times. The V and J genes are TRBV4-1 and TRBJ2-1, with TRBD2 matching over 12 bases. The germline V gene has CDR1 MGHRA and CDR2 YSYEKL. The CDR3 covers 15 residues. With V trimmed by 0 bases and J by 12 bases, 6 bases remained unmatched. The CDR3 region is CASSQDGLAGTGQFF. The CDR3 DNA reads TGCGCCAGCAGCCAAGACGGACTAGCGGGAACTGGGCAGTTCTTC.

This chain links TRBV13 with TRBJ2-3, with D tentatively TRBD2 (5 bases). CDR3 length equals 13 residues. The germline CDR1 and CDR2 sequences are PRHDT and FYEKMQ (reference sequence). Between the trimmed V and J ends, which lost 5 bases and 6 bases, there was a span of 12 bases. CDR3 DNA sequence: TGTGCCAGCAGCCTGAACTCGGGGGATACGCAGTATTTT. Protein: CASSLNSGDTQYF.

The CDR3 spells CASSSPLNRGRDEQFF. In nucleotides, the CDR3 is TGTGCCAGCAGTTCCCCGCTGAACAGGGGCAGGGATGAGCAGTTCTTC. The J gene is TRBJ2-1, the V gene TRBV28, with 7 bases aligning to TRBD1. Losses at the gene ends were 4 bases for V and 8 bases for J; bases not matched to a gene: 14. The germline gives CDR1 MDHEN, CDR2 SYDVKM. The length of the CDR3 is 16 residues. The full variable domain, rest sourced from reference TRBV28 and TRBJ2-1, is DVKVTQSSRYLVKRTGEKVFLECVQDMDHENMFWYRQDPGLGLRLIYFSYDVKMKEKGDIPEGYSVSREKKERFSLILESASTNQTSMYLCASSSPLNRGRDEQFFGPGTRLTVL.

The CDR3 here is CASAKDRGGQETQYF. CDR3 coding DNA: TGTGCCAGCGCGAAGGACAGGGGAGGCCAAGAGACCCAGTACTTC. V gene TRBV6-6 combines with J gene TRBJ2-5, with 9 bases matching TRBD1. Germline V gene data show CDR1 as MNHNY and CDR2 as SVGAGI (reference sequence). The trim removed 8 bases at V and 1 base at J, leaving 8 bases unmatched. This CDR3 contains 15 residues.

The V gene is TRBV6-5, the J gene TRBJ1-2; TRBD1 matches at 10 bases. Per the germline V gene, CDR1 is MNHEY and CDR2 is SVGAGI. This CDR3 is built from 15 residues. The V and J ends lost 3 bases and 7 bases, in that order; junction bases with no gene match: 8. The CDR3 is CASSYYPTGGGGYTF. CDR3 DNA sequence: TGTGCCAGCAGTTATTATCCGACAGGGGGCGGTGGCTACACCTTC.